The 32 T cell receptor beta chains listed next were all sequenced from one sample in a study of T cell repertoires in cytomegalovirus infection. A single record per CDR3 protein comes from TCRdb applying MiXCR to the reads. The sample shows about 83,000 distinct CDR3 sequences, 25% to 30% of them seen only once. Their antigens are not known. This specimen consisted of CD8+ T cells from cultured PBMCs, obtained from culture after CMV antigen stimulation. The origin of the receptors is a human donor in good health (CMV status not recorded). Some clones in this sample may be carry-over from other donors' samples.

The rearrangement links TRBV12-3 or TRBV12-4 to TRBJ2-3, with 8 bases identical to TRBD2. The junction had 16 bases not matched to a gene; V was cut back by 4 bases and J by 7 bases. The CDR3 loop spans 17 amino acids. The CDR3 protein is CASSSNGLSGGVHTQYF. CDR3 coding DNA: TGTGCCAGCAGTTCAAACGGACTAAGCGGGGGAGTACATACGCAGTATTTT.

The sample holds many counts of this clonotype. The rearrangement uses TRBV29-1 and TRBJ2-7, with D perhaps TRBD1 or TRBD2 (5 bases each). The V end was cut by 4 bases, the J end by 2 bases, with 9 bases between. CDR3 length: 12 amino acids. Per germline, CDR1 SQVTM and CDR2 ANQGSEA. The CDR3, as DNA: TGCAGCGTTGGGGGGTCTACCTACGAGCAGTACTTC. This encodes CSVGGSTYEQYF.

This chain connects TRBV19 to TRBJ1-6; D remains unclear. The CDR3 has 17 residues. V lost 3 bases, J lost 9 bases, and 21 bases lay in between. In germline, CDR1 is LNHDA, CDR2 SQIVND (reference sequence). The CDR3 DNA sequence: TGTGCCAGTAGTATGGCGGACGGTCGGATAATTAGTTCACCCCTCCACTTT. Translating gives CASSMADGRIISSPLHF.

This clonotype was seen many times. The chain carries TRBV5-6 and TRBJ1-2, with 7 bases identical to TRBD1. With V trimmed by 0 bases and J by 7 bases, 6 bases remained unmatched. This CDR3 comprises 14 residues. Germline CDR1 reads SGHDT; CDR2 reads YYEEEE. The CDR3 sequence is CASSLGTGGIGYTF. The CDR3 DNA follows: TGTGCCAGCAGCTTGGGGACAGGAGGAATTGGCTACACCTTC.

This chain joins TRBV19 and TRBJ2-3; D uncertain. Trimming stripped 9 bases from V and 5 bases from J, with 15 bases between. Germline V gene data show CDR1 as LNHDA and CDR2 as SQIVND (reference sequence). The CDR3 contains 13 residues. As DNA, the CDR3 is TGTGCCAGAAGTGGCCGGGCTCGAGATACGCAGTATTTT. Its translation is CARSGRARDTQYF.

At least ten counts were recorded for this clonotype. The CDR3 spells CASSILTGEAFF. CDR3 sequence (DNA): TGTGCCAGTAGTATCCTTACAGGGGAGGCTTTCTTT. The V call is TRBV19, the J call TRBJ1-1; 7 bases are a match to TRBD1. The germline CDR1 and CDR2 sequences are LNHDA and SQIVND (reference sequence). V was clipped by 3 bases and J by 11 bases; unmatched bases: 6. This CDR3 spans 12 amino acids.

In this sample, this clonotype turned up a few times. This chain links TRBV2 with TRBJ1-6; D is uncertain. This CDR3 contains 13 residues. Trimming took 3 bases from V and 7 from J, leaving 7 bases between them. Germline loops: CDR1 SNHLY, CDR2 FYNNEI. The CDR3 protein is CASSETPNSPLHF. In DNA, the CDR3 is TGTGCCAGCAGTGAGACTCCGAATTCACCCCTCCACTTT. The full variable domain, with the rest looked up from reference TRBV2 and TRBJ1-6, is EPEVTQTPSHQVTQMGQEVILRCVPISNHLYFYWYRQILGQKVEFLVSFYNNEISEKSEIFDDQFSVERPDGSNFTLKIRSTKLEDSAMYFCASSETPNSPLHFGNGTRLTVT.

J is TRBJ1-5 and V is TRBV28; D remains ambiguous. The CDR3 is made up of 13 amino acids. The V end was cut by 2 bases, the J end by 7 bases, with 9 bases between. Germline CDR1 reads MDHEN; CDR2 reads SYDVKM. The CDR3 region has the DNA TGTGCCAGCAGTTTAAACGGGGAGCAGCCCCAGCATTTT. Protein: CASSLNGEQPQHF.

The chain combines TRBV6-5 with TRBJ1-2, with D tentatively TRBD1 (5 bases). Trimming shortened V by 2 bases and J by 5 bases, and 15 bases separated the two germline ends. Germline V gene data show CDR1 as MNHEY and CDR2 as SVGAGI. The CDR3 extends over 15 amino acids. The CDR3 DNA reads TGTGCCAGCAGTTACGATCAGGGTCTTGGGTATGGCTACACCTTC. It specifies CASSYDQGLGYGYTF.

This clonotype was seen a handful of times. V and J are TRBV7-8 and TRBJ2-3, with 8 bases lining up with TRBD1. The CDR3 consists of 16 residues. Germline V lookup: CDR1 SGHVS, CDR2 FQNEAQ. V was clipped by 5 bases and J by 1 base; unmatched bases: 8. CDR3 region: CASSQQRTGRTDTQYF. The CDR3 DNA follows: TGTGCCAGCAGCCAGCAACGGACAGGGCGCACAGATACGCAGTATTTT.

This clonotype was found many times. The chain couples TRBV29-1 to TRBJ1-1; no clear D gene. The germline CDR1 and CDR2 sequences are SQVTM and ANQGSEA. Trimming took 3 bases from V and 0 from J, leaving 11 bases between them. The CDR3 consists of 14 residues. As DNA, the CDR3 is TGCAGCGTTGAGGCAGCTACCTTGAACACTGAAGCTTTCTTT. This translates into CSVEAATLNTEAFF.

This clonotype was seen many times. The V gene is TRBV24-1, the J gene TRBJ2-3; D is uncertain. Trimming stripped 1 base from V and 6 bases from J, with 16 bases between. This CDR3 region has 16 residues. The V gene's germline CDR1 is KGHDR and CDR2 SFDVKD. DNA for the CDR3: TGTGCCACCAGTGATTTCGGGTCCCAAATTGCGGATACGCAGTATTTT. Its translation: CATSDFGSQIADTQYF.

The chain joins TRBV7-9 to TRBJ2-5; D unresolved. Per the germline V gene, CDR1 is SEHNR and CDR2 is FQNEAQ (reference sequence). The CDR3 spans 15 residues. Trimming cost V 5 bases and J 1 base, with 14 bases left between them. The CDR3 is CASSAPGPFQETQYF. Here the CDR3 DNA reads TGTGCCAGCAGCGCCCCCGGCCCATTCCAAGAGACCCAGTACTTC. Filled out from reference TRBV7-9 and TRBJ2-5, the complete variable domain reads DTGVSQNPRHKITKRGQNVTFRCDPISEHNRLYWYRQTLGQGPEFLTYFQNEAQLEKSRLLSDRFSAERPKGSFSTLEIQRTEQGDSAMYLCASSAPGPFQETQYFGPGTRLLVL.

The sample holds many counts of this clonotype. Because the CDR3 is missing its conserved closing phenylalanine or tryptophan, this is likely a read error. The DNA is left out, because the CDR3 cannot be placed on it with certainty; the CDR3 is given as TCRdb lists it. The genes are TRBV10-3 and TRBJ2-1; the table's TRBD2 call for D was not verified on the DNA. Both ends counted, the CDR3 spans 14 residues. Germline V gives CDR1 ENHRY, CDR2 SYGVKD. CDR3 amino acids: CATKGQRGARPLVI.

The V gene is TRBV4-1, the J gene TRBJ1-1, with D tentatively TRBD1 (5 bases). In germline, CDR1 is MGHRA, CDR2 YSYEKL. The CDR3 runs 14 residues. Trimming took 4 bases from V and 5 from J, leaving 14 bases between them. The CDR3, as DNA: TGCGCCAGCAGCCCCGACCCAGGGAGAACTGAAGCTTTCTTT. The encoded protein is CASSPDPGRTEAFF.

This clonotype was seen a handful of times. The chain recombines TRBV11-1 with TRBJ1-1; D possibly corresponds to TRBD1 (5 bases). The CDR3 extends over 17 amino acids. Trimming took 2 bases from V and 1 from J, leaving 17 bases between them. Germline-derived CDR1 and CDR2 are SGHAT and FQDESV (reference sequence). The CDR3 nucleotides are TGTGCCAGCAGCTTACCCGCAGGGCCCCTATCGAACACTGAAGCTTTCTTT. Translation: CASSLPAGPLSNTEAFF.

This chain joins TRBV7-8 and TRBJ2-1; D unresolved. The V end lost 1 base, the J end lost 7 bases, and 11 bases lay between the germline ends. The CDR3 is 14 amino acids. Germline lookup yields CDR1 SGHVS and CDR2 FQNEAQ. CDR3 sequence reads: CASSLEMVVNEQFF. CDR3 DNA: TGTGCCAGCAGCTTAGAAATGGTCGTAAATGAGCAGTTCTTC.

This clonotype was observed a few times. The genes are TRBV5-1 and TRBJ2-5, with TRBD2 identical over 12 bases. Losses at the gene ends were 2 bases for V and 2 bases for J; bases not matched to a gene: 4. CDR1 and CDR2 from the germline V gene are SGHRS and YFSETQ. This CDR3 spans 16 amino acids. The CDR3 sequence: CASSFGLAGLQETQYF. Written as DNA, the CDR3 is TGCGCCAGCAGCTTTGGACTAGCGGGGTTACAAGAGACCCAGTACTTC.

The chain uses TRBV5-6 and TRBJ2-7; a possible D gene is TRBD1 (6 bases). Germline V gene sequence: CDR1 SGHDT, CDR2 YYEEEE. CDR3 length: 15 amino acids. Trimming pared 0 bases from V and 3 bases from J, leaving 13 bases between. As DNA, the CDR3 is TGTGCCAGCAGCTTGGGGGGCAGGGGATACTACGAGCAGTACTTC. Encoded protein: CASSLGGRGYYEQYF.

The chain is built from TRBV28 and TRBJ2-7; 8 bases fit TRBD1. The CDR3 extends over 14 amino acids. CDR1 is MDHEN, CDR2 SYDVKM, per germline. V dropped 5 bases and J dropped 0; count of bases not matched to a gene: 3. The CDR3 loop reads CASSTGQDSYEQYF. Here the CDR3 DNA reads TGTGCCAGCAGTACGGGACAGGACTCCTACGAGCAGTACTTC.

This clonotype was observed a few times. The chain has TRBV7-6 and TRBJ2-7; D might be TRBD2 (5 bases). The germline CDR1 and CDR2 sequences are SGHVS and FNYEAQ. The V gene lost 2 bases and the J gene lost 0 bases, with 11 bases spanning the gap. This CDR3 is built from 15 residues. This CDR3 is CASSLSASGSYEQYF. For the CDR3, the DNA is TGTGCCAGCAGCTTATCCGCCAGCGGCTCCTACGAGCAGTACTTC.

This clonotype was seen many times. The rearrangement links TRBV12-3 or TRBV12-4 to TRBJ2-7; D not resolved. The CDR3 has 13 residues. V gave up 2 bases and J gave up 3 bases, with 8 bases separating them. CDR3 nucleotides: TGTGCCAGCAGTTTATCAGCAGGCTACGAGCAGTACTTC. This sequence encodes CASSLSAGYEQYF.

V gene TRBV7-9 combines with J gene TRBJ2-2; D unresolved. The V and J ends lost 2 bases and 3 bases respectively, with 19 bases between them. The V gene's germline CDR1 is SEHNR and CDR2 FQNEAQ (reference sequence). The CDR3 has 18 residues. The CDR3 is CASSLPHEDYRHTGELFF. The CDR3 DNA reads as TGTGCCAGCAGCTTACCTCACGAGGATTATAGGCACACCGGGGAGCTGTTTTTT.

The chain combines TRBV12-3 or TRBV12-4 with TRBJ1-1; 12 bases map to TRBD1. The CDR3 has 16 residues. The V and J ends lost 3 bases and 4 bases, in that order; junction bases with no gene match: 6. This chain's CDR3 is CASSFPPGQGATEAFF. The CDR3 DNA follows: TGTGCCAGCAGTTTTCCCCCGGGACAGGGGGCCACTGAAGCTTTCTTT.

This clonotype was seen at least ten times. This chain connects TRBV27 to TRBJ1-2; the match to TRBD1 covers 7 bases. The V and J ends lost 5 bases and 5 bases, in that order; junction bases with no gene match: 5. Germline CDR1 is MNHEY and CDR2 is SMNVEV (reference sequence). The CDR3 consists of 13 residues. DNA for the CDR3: TGTGCCAGCAGTCAGGGGGGTGGGTATGGCTACACCTTC. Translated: CASSQGGGYGYTF.

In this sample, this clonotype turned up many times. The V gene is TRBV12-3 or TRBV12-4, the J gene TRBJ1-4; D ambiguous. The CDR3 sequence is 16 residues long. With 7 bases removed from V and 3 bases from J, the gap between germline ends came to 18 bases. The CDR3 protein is CASTPGLGMANEKLFF. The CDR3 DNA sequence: TGTGCCAGCACTCCCGGGTTGGGTATGGCTAATGAAAAACTGTTTTTT.

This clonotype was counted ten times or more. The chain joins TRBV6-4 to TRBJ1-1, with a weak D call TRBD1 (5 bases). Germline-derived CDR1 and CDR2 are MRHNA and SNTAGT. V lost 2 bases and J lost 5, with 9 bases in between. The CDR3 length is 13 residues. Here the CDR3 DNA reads TGTGCCAGCAGTGACAGGGGTGGTACTGAAGCTTTCTTT. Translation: CASSDRGGTEAFF.

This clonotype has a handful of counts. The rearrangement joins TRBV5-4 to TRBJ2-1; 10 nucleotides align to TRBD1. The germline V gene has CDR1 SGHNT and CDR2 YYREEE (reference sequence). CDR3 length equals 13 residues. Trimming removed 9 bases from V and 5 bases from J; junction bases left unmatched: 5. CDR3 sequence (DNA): TGTGCCAACCCTGGGACAGGGGACAATGAGCAGTTCTTC. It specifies CANPGTGDNEQFF.

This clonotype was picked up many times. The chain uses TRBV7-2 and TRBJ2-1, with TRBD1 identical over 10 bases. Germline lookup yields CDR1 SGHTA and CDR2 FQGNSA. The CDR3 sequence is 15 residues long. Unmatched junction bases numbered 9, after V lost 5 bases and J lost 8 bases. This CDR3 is CASSLGTGEFYEQFF. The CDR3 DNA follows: TGTGCCAGCAGCCTCGGGACAGGGGAATTCTATGAGCAGTTCTTC.

The CDR3 sequence: CASSNAGTGSAEQYF. The DNA of the CDR3 is TGTGCCAGCAGCAACGCCGGGACAGGGAGCGCCGAGCAGTACTTC. The gene calls are TRBV3-1 and TRBJ2-7; 9 positions agree with TRBD1. Per germline, CDR1 LGHDT and CDR2 YNNKEL (reference sequence). V trimming: 5 bases; J trimming: 6 bases; junction bases outside the gene matches: 11. The CDR3 sequence is 15 residues long.

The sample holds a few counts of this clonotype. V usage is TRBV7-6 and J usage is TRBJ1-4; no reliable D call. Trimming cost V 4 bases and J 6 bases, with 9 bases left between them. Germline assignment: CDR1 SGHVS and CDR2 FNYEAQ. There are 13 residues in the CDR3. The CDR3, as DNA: TGTGCCAGCAGCTCCTCACTCGATGAAAAACTGTTTTTT. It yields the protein CASSSSLDEKLFF.

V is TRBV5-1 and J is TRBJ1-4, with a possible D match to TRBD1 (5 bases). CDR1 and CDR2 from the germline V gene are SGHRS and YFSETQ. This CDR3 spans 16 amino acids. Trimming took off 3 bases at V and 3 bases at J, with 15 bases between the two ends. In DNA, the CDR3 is TGCGCCAGCAGCTCCGGACGGGGGGGAGCTAATGAAAAACTGTTTTTT. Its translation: CASSSGRGGANEKLFF.